This record looks at one TCR beta chain sequence and its context. PCR was performed a second time for about 7 to 11 cycles using a sample-barcoded 5' primer and a J-beta primer mix. In TCRdb, the 5' RACE reads were re-called with MiXCR into one record per CDR3 protein. The sample has about 1.1 million distinct CDR3 sequences, roughly two fifths seen once. The data were obtained in a study of blood T cells in healthy people across ages. This CDR3 spans 16 amino acids. V gave up 4 bases and J gave up 2 bases; unmatched junction bases: 7. Germline V gene data show CDR1 as LGHNA and CDR2 as YNFKEQ. J is TRBJ2-3 and V is TRBV4-2; TRBD2 matches at 9 bases. The receptor comes from a young man in good health. The sample consisted of blood. CDR3: CASSPWRGGNTDTQYF. The CDR3 bases are TGTGCCAGCAGCCCCTGGCGGGGGGGTAACACAGATACGCAGTATTTT.